This T cell receptor (beta chain) was sequenced in a study of control samples from healthy donors and cancer patients. The repertoire was sequenced with immunoSEQ multiplex PCR; TCRdb's copy has only in-frame clones and lacks some. The repertoire holds fewer than 200,000 clones, with around 93% as singletons. What was sequenced was blood. The receptor was isolated from a woman aged 60-70 years in good health.

The CDR3 bases are TGTGCCAGCAGCTTACAGGGGGGACGAACTAACTATGGCTACACCTTC. As protein: CASSLQGGRTNYGYTF. The gene calls are TRBV7-2 and TRBJ1-2; 7 nucleotides line up with TRBD1. The germline CDR1 and CDR2 sequences are SGHTA and FQGNSA. V shed 2 bases and J 0 bases; nucleotides not matched to a gene: 6. CDR3 size: 16 residues.